This T cell receptor beta chain was identified during a study of CD8+ T cells in alopecia areata. Study context: Treated patients were dosed with oral tofacitinib, taking 5 to 10 mg twice daily. Tofacitinib dosing lasted 6 to 18 months, which was then followed by 6 months off drug. Study-wide results and caveats: It was less clear whether patients shared TCRs than it was in mice, possibly because of HLA. Scalp specimens additionally yield sequences from normal skin's resident alphabeta T cells.

Sequencing used cDNA as its template, made by extracting RNA and reverse transcribing it. Data came from immunoSEQ multiplex PCR; TCRdb stores just in-frame clones and leaves some out. The sample has 150,000 or so clones; about 66% are singletons. Concerning this clone itself: What it binds is not known.

The specimen comprised CD8+ T cells sorted from blood, sampled at week 0. The sequence came from a human donor with alopecia areata.

This CDR3 reads CASSLAGSYNEQFF. The DNA of the CDR3 is TGTGCCAGCAGCCTAGCGGGTTCCTACAATGAGCAGTTCTTC. J is TRBJ2-1 and V is TRBV6-1; 8 bases are shared with TRBD2. The germline CDR1 and CDR2 sequences are MNHNS and SASEGT. The junction had 2 bases not matched to a gene; V was cut back by 6 bases and J by 1 base. CDR3 length: 14 residues.